This TCR beta chain was documented in a study of cytomegalovirus exposure and HLA in healthy donors. Regarding the study as a whole: Accurate HLA-A and HLA-B prediction from TCR beta sequences was reported for most subjects. Cytomegalovirus association was assigned to about 180 TCR beta chains.

PCR employed 60 Vbeta and 13 Jbeta primers. The assay was immunoSEQ multiplex PCR, and TCRdb's table has in-frame clones only and misses some. This table holds fewer than 150,000 clones, roughly 80% found once. In its sample, this clone was seen once. Its antigen remains unknown. Trimming cost V 3 bases and J 5 bases, with 8 bases left between them. The germline gives CDR1 SGHDT, CDR2 YYEEEE. This CDR3 is built from 12 residues. Sample: PBMCs. The chain uses TRBV5-6 and TRBJ1-1; D is unresolved. This sequence was found in a man younger than 45 in good health and CMV-seronegative. The DNA of the CDR3 is TGTGCCAGCAGCTCACGGTGGACTGAAGCTTTCTTT. It is translated as CASSSRWTEAFF.